The 17 T cell receptor beta chains given below trace back to one sample, sequenced in a study of OX40 agonist ivuxolimab in advanced cancers. Assay: immunoSEQ multiplex PCR; the TCRdb copy retains only in-frame clones and omits some. Among around 46,000 clones listed, 89% were seen once. Material: CD4+ or CD8+ T cells sorted from blood, obtained in a trial of the OX40 agonist ivuxolimab. The receptors come from an adult with an advanced solid tumor such as melanoma, head and neck, liver or kidney cancer.

The chain has TRBV19 and TRBJ2-2, with TRBD2 matching 14 bases. V shed 5 bases and J 5 bases; nucleotides not matched to a gene: 10. CDR1 and CDR2 (germline): LNHDA, SQIVND (reference sequence). There are 18 residues in the CDR3. The CDR3 nucleotides read TGTGCCAGTAGTTGGGCCTCTGGGACTAGCGGGAGAACCGGGGAGCTGTTTTTT. This codes for CASSWASGTSGRTGELFF.

The chain carries TRBV5-4 and TRBJ2-7; TRBD1 aligns across 7 bases. J was trimmed by 3 bases and V by 2 bases; bases with no gene match: 11. This CDR3 spans 16 amino acids. CDR1 and CDR2 (germline): SGHNT, YYREEE (reference sequence). CDR3 sequence: CASSFGPETGFYEQYF. The CDR3 DNA follows: TGTGCCAGCAGCTTTGGCCCCGAGACAGGGTTCTACGAGCAGTACTTC.

V is TRBV18 and J is TRBJ2-3; no clear D gene. There are 15 residues in the CDR3. V was trimmed by 0 bases and J by 6 bases, leaving 13 bases between them. Germline CDR1 reads KGHSH; CDR2 reads LQKENI. CDR3 residues: CASSPPAQHRDTQYF. In DNA form, the CDR3 reads TGTGCCAGCTCACCACCCGCCCAACACCGGGATACGCAGTATTTT.

The chain uses TRBV28 and TRBJ2-3, with 7 positions matching TRBD2. The CDR3 consists of 14 residues. Germline V gives CDR1 MDHEN, CDR2 SYDVKM. The V and J ends lost 7 bases and 3 bases, in that order; junction bases with no gene match: 7. Here the CDR3 DNA reads TGTGCCAGCACCCCTTGGGAGGGGACAGATACGCAGTATTTT. This gives the protein CASTPWEGTDTQYF.

The chain has TRBV27 and TRBJ2-7; 8 bases line up with TRBD1. The V gene's germline CDR1 is MNHEY and CDR2 SMNVEV (reference sequence). V was pared by 1 base and J by 2 bases, with 7 bases of the junction left unmatched. This CDR3 contains 16 residues. The CDR3 loop is CASSLLAGGSPYEQYF. DNA for the CDR3: TGTGCCAGCAGTTTATTAGCAGGGGGCAGCCCCTACGAGCAGTACTTC.

The CDR3 DNA reads as TGTGCCAGCAGGGATTATTATGAAAAACTGTTTTTT. Translating it yields CASRDYYEKLFF. This sequence joins TRBV28 and TRBJ1-4; no firm D call. The V gene lost 6 bases and the J gene lost 6 bases, with 8 bases spanning the gap. Germline V lookup: CDR1 MDHEN, CDR2 SYDVKM. The CDR3 sequence is 12 residues long.

This clone has a single count. The rearrangement joins TRBV4-3 to TRBJ2-1; 7 nucleotides match TRBD1. The CDR3 is 12 residues long. CDR1 is LGHNA and CDR2 is YSLEER in the germline V gene. The V gene end was trimmed by 2 bases and the J gene end by 9 bases; junction bases not matched to a gene: 1. The CDR3 here is CASSQTGAEQFF. CDR3 DNA: TGCGCCAGCAGCCAAACAGGGGCTGAGCAGTTCTTC.

The chain links TRBV29-1 to TRBJ2-7; TRBD2 matches at 7 bases. The CDR3 has 13 residues. Germline loops: CDR1 SQVTM, CDR2 ANQGSEA. J lost 3 bases, V lost 4 bases, and 6 bases had no gene match. The CDR3 spells CSVGAAGDYEQYF. CDR3 in DNA: TGCAGCGTTGGAGCCGCGGGGGACTACGAGCAGTACTTC.

This chain uses TRBV7-7 with TRBJ2-1, with 11 bases fitting TRBD2. The V gene's germline CDR1 is SSHAT and CDR2 FNYEAQ (reference sequence). V gave up 4 bases and J gave up 3 bases; unmatched junction bases: 2. The CDR3 is made up of 15 amino acids. The CDR3 here is CASSSGLAVYNEQFF. CDR3 nucleotides: TGTGCCAGCAGCTCGGGACTAGCGGTCTACAATGAGCAGTTCTTC.

The gene calls are TRBV30 and TRBJ1-1; a possible D gene is TRBD1 (5 bases). This CDR3 region has 12 residues. V lost 7 bases to trimming and J lost 3 bases, with 12 bases between them. Germline CDR1 reads GTSNPN; CDR2 reads SVGIG (reference sequence). CDR3 residues: CALRGDDTEAFF. In nucleotides, the CDR3 is TGTGCCTTACGAGGGGATGACACTGAAGCTTTCTTT.

The rearrangement joins TRBV15 to TRBJ1-2; D call uncertain. CDR3 length: 14 residues. Deletions cut 6 bases from V and 0 bases from J, with 11 bases between. CDR1 is LNHNV, CDR2 YYDKDF, per germline (reference sequence). CDR3 amino acids: CATSWAGANYGYTF. The CDR3 nucleotides are TGTGCCACCAGTTGGGCAGGAGCTAACTATGGCTACACCTTC.

The chain combines TRBV7-2 with TRBJ2-5, with TRBD2 identical over 14 bases. V shed 4 bases, J shed 5 bases, and the junction held 9 bases outside the gene matches. The CDR3 runs 17 residues. Germline values: CDR1 SGHTA, CDR2 FQGNSA. The CDR3 loop is CASSSRLAGGSFETQYF. CDR3 DNA sequence: TGTGCCAGCAGCTCACGACTAGCGGGGGGGTCCTTCGAGACCCAGTACTTC.

V is TRBV7-8 and J is TRBJ2-3, with 7 bases fitting TRBD2. The V and J ends lost 4 bases and 4 bases, in that order; junction bases with no gene match: 11. The CDR3 is made up of 16 amino acids. CDR1 and CDR2 from the germline V gene are SGHVS and FQNEAQ. The CDR3 is CASSSEAGVIPDTQYF. The DNA for the CDR3 is TGTGCCAGCAGCTCCGAGGCGGGGGTGATACCAGATACGCAGTATTTT.

CDR3 bases: TGTGCCAGCAGCTTAGCGGGGGTTTGGAATTCACCCCTCCACTTT. It translates to CASSLAGVWNSPLHF. The V gene is TRBV7-9, the J gene TRBJ1-6; the D gene is possibly TRBD1 (5 bases). CDR3 length: 15 residues. Trimming stripped 0 bases from V and 7 bases from J, with 10 bases between. CDR1 is SEHNR and CDR2 is FQNEAQ in the germline V gene (reference sequence).

The chain recombines TRBV7-8 with TRBJ2-7, with D perhaps being TRBD1 or TRBD2 (5 bases each). Per germline, CDR1 SGHVS and CDR2 FQNEAQ. CDR3 length: 15 residues. Trimming removed 5 bases from V and 6 bases from J, with 20 bases in between. The CDR3 bases are TGTGCCAGCAGCCCCTTGAGGGGAACGGGCGGCGAGCAGTACTTC. Protein sequence: CASSPLRGTGGEQYF. The whole variable domain, filled in from reference TRBV7-8 and TRBJ2-7, reads GAGVSQSPRYKVAKRGQDVALRCDPISGHVSLFWYQQALGQGPEFLTYFQNEAQLDKSGLPSDRFFAERPEGSVSTLKIQRTQQEDSAVYLCASSPLRGTGGEQYFGPGTRLTVT.

The rearrangement uses TRBV7-9 and TRBJ2-7; no reliable D call. The CDR3 runs 13 residues. V dropped 1 base and J dropped 5 bases, with 9 bases sitting between them. Germline CDR1 is SEHNR and CDR2 is FQNEAQ (reference sequence). The CDR3 spells CASSLVGVHEQYF. The DNA of the CDR3 is TGTGCCAGCAGCTTAGTTGGGGTCCACGAGCAGTACTTC.

This clone was counted a few times. The chain recombines TRBV2 with TRBJ1-1; D uncertain. The CDR3 totals 12 residues. Germline assignment: CDR1 SNHLY and CDR2 FYNNEI. The ends were cut back, 10 bases at V and 5 bases at J, with 14 bases in the middle. Here the CDR3 reads CATYYEVTEAFF. In DNA form, the CDR3 reads TGTGCCACCTATTATGAGGTTACTGAAGCTTTCTTT.